This T cell receptor beta chain was observed in a study of early T cells in non-severe SARS-CoV-2 infection. Across the study: Chains were not paired, and sequencing was done on bulk RNA from unsorted whole blood.

In the library, individual cDNA molecules carried attached unique molecular identifiers. MiXCR, applied by TCRdb to the 5' RACE reads, yields one record per CDR3 protein. Of approximately 97,000 distinct CDR3 sequences listed, approximately 9.9% are singletons. Germline V gene data show CDR1 as KGHDR and CDR2 as SFDVKD. The V and J ends lost 8 bases and 3 bases respectively, with 21 bases between them. The CDR3 is 17 residues long. Findings and limits, study-wide: Missing private and CD4 specificities, VDJdb matching favored anti-spike CD8 responses.

Only a few counts were recorded for this clonotype. Its antigen is not identified. The chain has TRBV24-1 and TRBJ2-2, with D perhaps matching TRBD1 (6 bases). The clonotype originates from an adult who was a healthcare worker with PCR-confirmed SARS-CoV-2 infection or an uninfected control (not recorded which). The sample in question was whole blood, obtained at baseline. CDR3 amino acids: CATKMMGAKTHTGELFF. The CDR3 DNA follows: TGTGCCACCAAAATGATGGGGGCTAAAACTCACACCGGGGAGCTGTTTTTT.